Following are 28 T cell receptor beta chains from one sample sequenced in a study of cytomegalovirus exposure and HLA in healthy donors. The PCR used 60 Vbeta and 13 Jbeta primers. Profiling relied on immunoSEQ multiplex PCR, and the TCRdb table lists in-frame clones only, not all of them. This repertoire shows 100,000 to 150,000 clones, about a sixth found once; its top ten account for about 3.1%. The sample consisted of PBMCs. The receptors were gathered from a female donor in good health and CMV-seropositive.

The chain employs TRBV30 and TRBJ1-3, with 7 bases matching TRBD1. CDR1 is GTSNPN, CDR2 SVGIG, per germline (reference sequence). The CDR3 contains 15 residues. The ends lost 2 bases at V and 2 bases at J; junction bases unmatched: 6. CDR3 bases: TGTGCCTGGAGTCTACTTACAGGGGCTGGAAACACCATATATTTT. It specifies CAWSLLTGAGNTIYF.

This clone was detected only a few times. CDR3 in amino acids: CASSLRTGRYNEQFF. The DNA for the CDR3 is TGTGCCAGCAGCTTAAGGACAGGGAGGTACAATGAGCAGTTCTTC. The chain links TRBV7-9 to TRBJ2-1; 8 nucleotides line up with TRBD1. The CDR3 contains 15 residues. Per the germline V gene, CDR1 is SEHNR and CDR2 is FQNEAQ (reference sequence). J was trimmed by 4 bases and V by 2 bases; bases with no gene match: 4.

This clone came up a few times. The chain links TRBV5-6 to TRBJ1-3; D call uncertain. V lost 0 bases, J lost 0 bases, and 7 bases lay in between. Germline V gives CDR1 SGHDT, CDR2 YYEEEE. The CDR3 has 15 amino acids. Here the CDR3 DNA reads TGTGCCAGCAGCTTGGACAGAAACTCTGGAAACACCATATATTTT. This translates into CASSLDRNSGNTIYF.

This clone has more than one count but fewer than ten. The chain couples TRBV7-2 to TRBJ2-5, with a weak D call TRBD2 (5 bases). This CDR3 contains 15 residues. V was shortened by 3 bases and J by 0 bases, with 11 bases between the two germline ends. Germline CDR1 is SGHTA and CDR2 is FQGNSA. The CDR3: CASSFGSTNQETQYF. The DNA for the CDR3 is TGTGCCAGCAGCTTTGGTTCGACTAACCAAGAGACCCAGTACTTC.

The chain joins TRBV19 to TRBJ2-1; D is uncertain. This CDR3 region has 11 residues. With 1 base removed from V and 8 bases from J, the gap between germline ends came to 3 bases. The germline gives CDR1 LNHDA, CDR2 SQIVND (reference sequence). The CDR3 spells CASSIGDEQFF. The CDR3 DNA follows: TGTGCCAGTAGTATAGGCGATGAGCAGTTCTTC.

This clone showed up just a few times. The chain links TRBV2 to TRBJ2-2, with 7 bases fitting TRBD1. CDR1 and CDR2 (germline): SNHLY, FYNNEI. This CDR3 comprises 12 residues. V lost 7 bases, J lost 6 bases, and 2 bases stayed unmatched. The DNA of the CDR3 is TGTGCCAGCACTCAGGGGGCCGGGGAGCTGTTTTTT. It encodes CASTQGAGELFF.

This sequence joins TRBV5-4 and TRBJ1-2; TRBD1 aligns across 9 bases. From germline, CDR1 is SGHNT and CDR2 YYREEE (reference sequence). CDR3 size: 16 residues. The trim removed 0 bases at V and 2 bases at J, leaving 5 bases unmatched. The CDR3 nucleotides are TGTGCCAGCAGCTTGGACCGGGACAGGGTAAACTATGGCTACACCTTC. It is translated as CASSLDRDRVNYGYTF.

This clone was counted a few times. V gene TRBV10-2 combines with J gene TRBJ2-1, with D perhaps TRBD1 (5 bases). The V end lost 3 bases, the J end lost 15 bases, and 15 bases lay between the germline ends. The CDR3 is 12 amino acids. Germline V gives CDR1 WSHSY, CDR2 SAAADI. This chain's CDR3 is CASSELRVSGFF. In DNA, the CDR3 is TGCGCCAGCAGTGAACTCAGGGTATCAGGGTTCTTC.

The chain is built from TRBV28 and TRBJ2-1; 9 positions agree with TRBD2. The CDR3 has 17 residues. Trimming removed 2 bases from V and 0 bases from J; junction bases left unmatched: 5. In germline, CDR1 is MDHEN, CDR2 SYDVKM. CDR3 coding DNA: TGTGCCAGCAGTTTAAGGGGTAGCGGGAGCTCCTACAATGAGCAGTTCTTC. Its translation is CASSLRGSGSSYNEQFF.

The chain couples TRBV28 to TRBJ1-2; TRBD1 agrees at 8 bases. Germline V gene data show CDR1 as MDHEN and CDR2 as SYDVKM. Unmatched junction bases numbered 0, after V lost 3 bases and J lost 6 bases. The CDR3 is made up of 12 amino acids. The CDR3: CASSFRGHGYTF. The CDR3, as DNA: TGTGCCAGCAGTTTCAGGGGGCATGGCTACACCTTC.

V and J are TRBV7-2 and TRBJ1-5, with D perhaps matching TRBD1 (5 bases). Trimming left V 4 bases short and J 6 bases short, with 16 bases between. There are 15 residues in the CDR3. Germline V lookup: CDR1 SGHTA, CDR2 FQGNSA. CDR3 in amino acids: CASSSEGVPGQPQHF. In nucleotides, the CDR3 is TGTGCCAGCAGCTCCGAAGGGGTACCGGGTCAGCCCCAGCATTTT.

This chain uses TRBV7-2 with TRBJ2-7; possibly TRBD1 for D (5 bases). Trimming pared 3 bases from V and 5 bases from J, leaving 14 bases between. CDR3 length equals 14 residues. The V gene's germline CDR1 is SGHTA and CDR2 FQGNSA. The CDR3 bases are TGTGCCAGCAGCTTCAGTCAAGGGGTCAACGAGCAGTACTTC. This codes for CASSFSQGVNEQYF.

The V and J genes are TRBV7-9 and TRBJ1-2; 7 nucleotides align to TRBD1. Trimming took 5 bases from V and 5 from J; bases not matched to a gene: 14. The germline V gene encodes CDR1 SEHNR and CDR2 FQNEAQ (reference sequence). This CDR3 comprises 16 residues. This CDR3 reads CASSRTGQLRRYGYTF. The CDR3 coding sequence is TGTGCCAGCAGCCGCACGGGACAGCTCCGGCGATATGGCTACACCTTC.

J is TRBJ2-5 and V is TRBV5-4; possible D gene TRBD1, 6 bases. The V end was cut by 0 bases, the J end by 4 bases, with 10 bases between. Germline assignment: CDR1 SGHNT and CDR2 YYREEE (reference sequence). This CDR3 is 14 amino acids long. CDR3 DNA: TGTGCCAGCAGCTTGGTTGCAGGGGCAGAGACCCAGTACTTC. It encodes CASSLVAGAETQYF. Together with reference TRBV5-4 and TRBJ2-5, the CDR3 gives the full variable domain: ETGVTQSPTHLIKTRGQQVTLRCSSQSGHNTVSWYQQALGQGPQFIFQYYREEENGRGNFPPRFSGLQFPNYSSELNVNALELDDSALYLCASSLVAGAETQYFGPGTRLLVL.

The chain is built from TRBV5-4 and TRBJ2-1, with 9 bases matching TRBD2. With 1 base clipped from V and 4 bases from J, the junction kept 9 bases outside the gene matches. In germline, CDR1 is SGHNT, CDR2 YYREEE (reference sequence). This CDR3 has 17 residues. CDR3: CASSLYLGLAIYNEQFF. Here the CDR3 DNA reads TGTGCCAGCAGCTTGTATCTAGGACTAGCGATTTACAATGAGCAGTTCTTC.

The chain combines TRBV6-5 with TRBJ1-1; tentative D call: TRBD1 (6 bases). Trimming took 2 bases from V and 1 from J, leaving 8 bases between them. The CDR3 consists of 14 residues. CDR1 and CDR2 from the germline V gene are MNHEY and SVGAGI. The CDR3 bases are TGTGCCAGCAGTTACCCGGGACAGAACACTGAAGCTTTCTTT. Its protein is CASSYPGQNTEAFF.

This clone has just a few counts. This chain links TRBV5-1 with TRBJ1-2; D perhaps matches TRBD1 (5 bases). The CDR3 consists of 16 residues. The V end was cut by 10 bases, the J end by 0 bases, with 22 bases between. From germline, CDR1 is SGHRS and CDR2 YFSETQ. DNA of the CDR3: TGCGCCGGGGTGGCAATTCCGCAGGGAACTAACTATGGCTACACCTTC. It yields the protein CAGVAIPQGTNYGYTF.

This clone turned up a few times. The V gene is TRBV5-6, the J gene TRBJ1-6; D perhaps matches TRBD1 (6 bases). Trimming pared 0 bases from V and 9 bases from J, leaving 10 bases between. The CDR3 has 14 residues. Germline values: CDR1 SGHDT, CDR2 YYEEEE. CDR3 region: CASSLESRGSPLHF. The CDR3 DNA reads TGTGCCAGCAGCTTGGAGAGCAGGGGTTCACCCCTCCACTTT.

The CDR3 region has the DNA TGCGCCAGCAGCCAAAACAGGGGGCTTTTCTATGGCTACACCTTC. The encoded protein is CASSQNRGLFYGYTF. This sequence joins TRBV4-3 and TRBJ1-2; 9 positions match TRBD1. Per the germline V gene, CDR1 is LGHNA and CDR2 is YSLEER. The V and J ends lost 2 bases and 4 bases, in that order; junction bases with no gene match: 5. CDR3 length equals 15 residues.

This clone appeared a few times. The CDR3 loop reads CASSPWDRSYGYTF. Here the CDR3 DNA reads TGCGCCAGCAGCCCATGGGACAGGAGCTATGGCTACACCTTC. V is TRBV4-3 and J is TRBJ1-2; TRBD1 aligns across 8 bases. The CDR3 consists of 14 residues. V shed 4 bases and J 4 bases; nucleotides not matched to a gene: 5. CDR1 is LGHNA and CDR2 is YSLEER in the germline V gene.

This rearrangement joins TRBV6-5 to TRBJ1-4; no reliable D call. The V end was cut by 8 bases, the J end by 7 bases, with 11 bases between. This CDR3 is built from 12 residues. CDR1 is MNHEY, CDR2 SVGAGI, per germline. The CDR3 region is CASQSGSEKLFF. CDR3 bases: TGTGCCAGCCAGTCGGGGTCTGAAAAACTGTTTTTT.

The V call is TRBV7-6, the J call TRBJ2-7, with 13 positions matching TRBD2. Losses at the gene ends were 3 bases for V and 0 bases for J; bases not matched to a gene: 8. The V gene's germline CDR1 is SGHVS and CDR2 FNYEAQ. This CDR3 has 18 residues. CDR3 in DNA: TGTGCCAGCAGCTTCGGGACTAGCGGGACCCCCGGCTCCTACGAGCAGTACTTC. Its protein product is CASSFGTSGTPGSYEQYF. The whole variable domain, filled in from reference TRBV7-6 and TRBJ2-7, reads GAGVSQSPRYKVTKRGQDVALRCDPISGHVSLYWYRQALGQGPEFLTYFNYEAQQDKSGLPNDRFSAERPEGSISTLTIQRTEQRDSAMYRCASSFGTSGTPGSYEQYFGPGTRLTVT.

This clone has a handful of counts. This chain links TRBV28 with TRBJ2-7, with TRBD2 matching 8 bases. Germline values: CDR1 MDHEN, CDR2 SYDVKM. The CDR3 runs 17 residues. J gave up 4 bases and V 5 bases, and 16 bases lay outside the gene matches. Written as DNA, the CDR3 is TGTGCCAGCAGTGGGAGCGGAGGGACTAGGCGAATGTACGAGCAGTACTTC. This encodes CASSGSGGTRRMYEQYF.

Only a few counts were recorded for this clone. This chain connects TRBV5-4 to TRBJ2-2; the D gene is possibly TRBD2 (6 bases). The germline V and J ends were trimmed by 0 bases and 6 bases, with 9 bases remaining between them. This CDR3 is 14 amino acids long. CDR1 and CDR2 (germline): SGHNT, YYREEE (reference sequence). The CDR3 here is CASSLDWGAGELFF. CDR3 in DNA: TGTGCCAGCAGCTTGGATTGGGGGGCCGGGGAGCTGTTTTTT. Variable domain in full (rest from reference TRBV5-4 and TRBJ2-2): ETGVTQSPTHLIKTRGQQVTLRCSSQSGHNTVSWYQQALGQGPQFIFQYYREEENGRGNFPPRFSGLQFPNYSSELNVNALELDDSALYLCASSLDWGAGELFFGEGSRLTVL.

This clone was observed a few times. The rearrangement joins TRBV5-1 to TRBJ2-3; 9 positions agree with TRBD2. The ends lost 3 bases at V and 2 bases at J; junction bases unmatched: 10. This CDR3 is built from 17 residues. Germline CDR1 is SGHRS and CDR2 is YFSETQ. The CDR3 DNA reads as TGCGCCAGCAGCTCTAGTGGACTAGCGAGCCTCACAGATACGCAGTATTTT. This translates into CASSSSGLASLTDTQYF. The full variable domain, its missing parts supplied by reference TRBV5-1 and TRBJ2-3, is KAGVTQTPRYLIKTRGQQVTLSCSPISGHRSVSWYQQTPGQGLQFLFEYFSETQRNKGNFPGRFSGRQFSNSRSEMNVSTLELGDSALYLCASSSSGLASLTDTQYFGPGTRLTVL.

This rearrangement joins TRBV29-1 to TRBJ2-7; D may be TRBD1 (5 bases). The CDR3 runs to 13 residues. Per the germline V gene, CDR1 is SQVTM and CDR2 is ANQGSEA. The V gene lost 7 bases and the J gene lost 2 bases, with 15 bases spanning the gap. CDR3 region: CSAKGTGAYEQYF. The CDR3 coding sequence is TGCAGCGCCAAAGGTACAGGAGCCTACGAGCAGTACTTC.

The gene calls are TRBV5-1 and TRBJ2-3, with 11 positions matching TRBD2. The J segment lost 2 bases and the V segment lost 6 bases, leaving 14 bases of the junction unmatched. Per germline, CDR1 SGHRS and CDR2 YFSETQ. The CDR3 extends over 18 amino acids. CDR3 sequence (DNA): TGCGCCAGCACCCATTGGCTAGCGGGGGGACCGAACACAGATACGCAGTATTTT. It encodes CASTHWLAGGPNTDTQYF. Using reference TRBV5-1 and TRBJ2-3 for the parts outside the CDR3, the full variable domain is KAGVTQTPRYLIKTRGQQVTLSCSPISGHRSVSWYQQTPGQGLQFLFEYFSETQRNKGNFPGRFSGRQFSNSRSEMNVSTLELGDSALYLCASTHWLAGGPNTDTQYFGPGTRLTVL.

The genes are TRBV7-9 and TRBJ1-1; tentative D call: TRBD1 (6 bases). Trimming took 3 bases from V and 9 from J, leaving 14 bases between them. Germline CDR1 and CDR2: SEHNR and FQNEAQ (reference sequence). The CDR3 is 13 residues long. CDR3 loop: CASSFVGDNQAFF. The CDR3 DNA reads as TGTGCCAGCAGCTTTGTCGGGGACAACCAAGCTTTCTTT.